The source of this TCR beta chain is a study of blood T cell repertoires in COVID-19. Authors' methods: Using reference gene primer amplification, nucleated cell counts were estimated. The method was immunoSEQ multiplex PCR; TCRdb's version includes in-frame clones alone and lacks a portion of them. D and trimming were read from the DNA, whereas the V and J calls and clone size are those reported in that table. There are approximately 52,000 clones in the sample; approximately 89% occur only once, and 4.5% to 6% lies in the top ten. The source of this sequence is a man in his 60s with active COVID-19. The specimen was peripheral blood.

CDR3 nucleotides: TGTGCCAGCAGCCCAGGGACAGGGGGCGCATCGAACACTGAAGCTTTCTTT. Its protein product is CASSPGTGGASNTEAFF. V gene TRBV14 combines with J gene TRBJ1-1, with 12 bases that match TRBD1. The CDR3 is 17 residues long. Trimming took 4 bases from V and 1 from J; bases not matched to a gene: 7. CDR1 and CDR2 from the germline V gene are SGHDN and FVKESK.